Sequencing of this T cell receptor beta chain was carried out in a study of shared clonotypes between healthy human individuals (TCRdb year 2020). At the level of the whole study: Three men and two women, aged 18 to 49 years, made up the cohort. For each donor, CD4 naive and CD4 memory were each given three plates, CD8 naive was given two plates, and CD8 memory was given one plate. To estimate repertoire size and how much clonotypes are shared between individuals, the study performed deep sequencing of blood TCR repertoires from a few healthy adults. Libraries were prepared and TCR repertoires were sequenced by different laboratories using diverse techniques, in order to increase sequencing depth and limit assay-specific biases. Each donor's leukapheresis produced roughly between roughly 0.85 and 9.5 billion PBMCs. Broad study findings and their caveats: Incomplete sequencing was indicated by rarefaction of sorted-subset datasets, despite the large sequencing depth. Estimated clonotype richness was generally larger for naive than for memory subsets. The small number of donors limited the genetic and exposure-history diversity represented. Clonotypes shared by all four sorted-subset donors showed higher generation probabilities than non-shared clonotypes. About 4.5% of naive CD4, 3.5% of naive CD8, 2.3% of memory CD4, and about 0.4% of memory CD8 clonotypes were shared across several donors. Based on pairwise subsampling, the degree of clonotype sharing among donors was expected to be affected by sequencing depth. Sampling was limited to blood, and TCR repertoires in tissue likely differ from TCR repertoires in blood.

CD8 naive samples consisted of CD45RO-negative cells that were positively selected for CCR7, yielding a CD45RA+CCR7+ population without TemRA cells. The donors were healthy, HIV-negative adults with no recently reported acute infections or vaccinations. Every donor was a Caucasian adult residing in Nashville, Tennessee, USA. Blood was obtained by leukapheresis, after which PBMCs were separated by Ficoll-Histopaque density gradient centrifugation and cryopreserved in liquid nitrogen vapor phase. Analytical flow cytometry was used to check the purity and quantity of each magnetically sorted T cell population. Each sorted fraction had its genomic DNA isolated and then quantified by UV absorbance on a Nanodrop 2000c. A word on this clone: Its cognate antigen has yet to be identified. Base-call qualities are not available, and no considerably larger clone is one nucleotide away.

Cut back by 5 bases and 0 bases, the V and J ends lie 17 bases apart. The CDR3 covers 16 residues, taking in both the cysteine and the phenylalanine. The read is trimmed to its CDR3 DNA, 48 bases read in frame from base 1. According to the germline V gene (reference sequence), CDR1 reads MNHEY and CDR2 reads SMNVEV. Using the deep immunoSEQ assay, multiplex PCR amplified TCR CDR3 regions from genomic DNA. Genomic DNA extracted from each cell subset was distributed evenly over all wells of several immunoSEQ 96-well plates, and each plate served as one replicate. For sorted subsets, roughly 0.2 ug genomic DNA, equal to 30,000 to 35,000 T cell genomes, was loaded into each replicate PCR. The purified libraries were quantified using a Qubit 3.0 fluorometer, sized with a Bioanalyzer 2100, and then quantified again using the KAPA Library Quantification kit. A separate single-read 150-cycle Illumina NextSeq 550 flow cell was used to sequence each immunoSEQ 96-well plate. Under the source paper's analysis protocol: Because the immunoSEQ output held only junctional sequences and lacked quality scores, the filtering could not match the filtering applied to full-length reads. Sequences were annotated with PyIR, a Python wrapper for IgBLAST v1.9, and V/J genes and CDR3 were assigned using IMGT germline references. Reads were removed for weak V/J assignments (E-value above 1e-6), missing CDR3, stop codons, out-of-frame junctions, or ambiguous translated residues. V3J clonotypes were defined by identical inferred V gene, J gene, and CDR3 amino acid sequence. To compute the percentage overlap between repertoires, the number of shared unique clonotypes was divided by the size of the smaller repertoire. Richness of each repertoire was evaluated using RTK rarefaction, the Chao1 estimator, and Recon v2.1 estimates of unobserved clonotypes. OLGA was used to compute generation probabilities for all TCRbeta clonotypes that the gDNA method yielded from a few donors. TCRdb's version of the immuneACCESS table is confined to in-frame rearrangements and falls short of the full clone set. An unresolved V gene accounts for under half of the shortfall where checked; the remainder is of unknown origin. D and trimming come from the DNA, and the V and J calls and clone size come from that table. The table for this sample lists more than 550,000 clones; around 90% of them were counted only once. Jointly, the top ten make up roughly 24% of the sample.

The chain is assembled from TRBV27 and TRBJ2-7; a tentative D match to TRBD1 spans 6 bases. This sequence originates from a man younger than 45 in good health. Material for sequencing was naive CD8+ T cells sorted from blood. Reading the label with the study, this specimen's cell subset or site is: CD45RA+CCR7+. Here the CDR3 is given as CASSPFSDRSSYEQYF. The DNA reads as follows: TGTGCCAGCAGTCCCTTCTCCGACAGGAGCTCCTACGAGCAGTACTTC.